These 24 T cell receptor beta chains share one sample of origin, sequenced in a study of blood T cell repertoires in COVID-19. Sequenced by immunoSEQ multiplex PCR; TCRdb stores in-frame clones only, minus some. Seen here are more than 10,000 clones, approximately 80% observed once, and the top ten hold approximately 25%. The sequenced sample was peripheral blood. The receptors stem from a man in his forties with active or convalescent COVID-19.

The chain carries TRBV3-1 (or the pseudogene TRBV3-2) and TRBJ1-3; D might be TRBD1 (5 bases). Germline lookup yields CDR1 LGHDT and CDR2 YNNKEL (reference sequence). V lost 1 base and J lost 0, with 10 bases in between. The CDR3 has 16 residues. This CDR3 is CASSQGGVSSGNTIYF. The CDR3 coding sequence is TGTGCCAGCAGCCAAGGGGGCGTTAGCTCTGGAAACACCATATATTTT.

The genes are TRBV21-1 and TRBJ1-3; the listed D gene, TRBD1, was not tested against the DNA. TRBV21-1 is deemed a pseudogene. This CDR3 is 20 amino acids long. The CDR3 loop is CASRKITGDRSESSGNTIYF. The CDR3 DNA is TGTGCCAGCAGAAAAATAACGGGGGACAGGAGTGAGTCATCTGGAAACACCATATATTTT.

The chain uses TRBV4-2 and TRBJ1-2; 10 nucleotides agree with TRBD1. V lost 6 bases, J lost 6 bases, and 7 bases stayed unmatched. The germline gives CDR1 LGHNA, CDR2 YNFKEQ. There are 14 residues in the CDR3. CDR3 protein: CASSRTGGGNGYTF. CDR3 sequence (DNA): TGTGCCAGCAGTCGGACAGGGGGGGGGAATGGCTACACCTTC.

The V and J genes are TRBV14 and TRBJ2-7; D gene uncertain. V lost 4 bases, J lost 3 bases, and 7 bases lay in between. The CDR3 covers 12 residues. Germline V lookup: CDR1 SGHDN, CDR2 FVKESK. CDR3: CASSRVSYEQYF. The CDR3 region has the DNA TGTGCCAGCAGCCGCGTAAGCTACGAGCAGTACTTC.

V and J are TRBV7-8 and TRBJ2-7, with 11 bases aligning to TRBD2. The CDR3 sequence is 17 residues long. CDR1 is SGHVS, CDR2 FQNEAQ, per germline. Unmatched junction bases numbered 7, after V lost 0 bases and J lost 3 bases. Written as DNA, the CDR3 is TGTGCCAGCAGCTTAGCCGGGACTAGCGGCCCCGGCTACGAGCAGTACTTC. Translated: CASSLAGTSGPGYEQYF.

The chain uses TRBV6-6 and TRBJ2-7; weak D call: TRBD1 (6 bases). V was pared by 6 bases and J by 0 bases, with 12 bases between. Germline V gene lookup returns CDR1 MNHNY and CDR2 SVGAGI (reference sequence). The CDR3 sequence is 14 residues long. The CDR3, as DNA: TGTGCCAGCAGCACCACCAGGGGCTCCTACGAGCAGTACTTC. Encoded protein: CASSTTRGSYEQYF.

The chain carries TRBV30 and TRBJ1-4, with D unclear. CDR1 and CDR2 from the germline V gene are GTSNPN and SVGIG (reference sequence). The CDR3 runs 15 residues. The V end lost 1 base, the J end lost 3 bases, and 12 bases lay between the germline ends. CDR3 sequence: CAWSGPRAANEKLFF. CDR3 coding DNA: TGTGCCTGGAGTGGCCCGAGGGCTGCTAATGAAAAACTGTTTTTT.

Relative to its sample, this clone is medium-sized. Here the CDR3 reads CASSNSNEPQHF. The CDR3 nucleotides are TGTGCCAGCAGCAACTCTAATGAGCCCCAGCATTTT. The chain links TRBV27 to TRBJ1-5; D is ambiguous. The germline V gene has CDR1 MNHEY and CDR2 SMNVEV (reference sequence). V shed 6 bases and J shed 8 bases, with 11 bases lying between them. This CDR3 spans 12 amino acids.

The gene calls are TRBV28 and TRBJ2-3, with TRBD2 as a possible D gene (6 bases). V was pared by 9 bases and J by 5 bases, with 18 bases between. The CDR3 is 14 amino acids. From germline, CDR1 is MDHEN and CDR2 SYDVKM. The CDR3 sequence is CASKAGSEGDTQYF. The CDR3, as DNA: TGTGCCAGTAAAGCGGGTTCGGAGGGAGATACGCAGTATTTT.

The genes are TRBV24-1 and TRBJ1-2; TRBD1 agrees at 11 bases. After removal of 4 bases from V and 8 bases from J, the junction contained 8 bases not matched to a gene. Germline V gives CDR1 KGHDR, CDR2 SFDVKD. The CDR3 loop spans 15 amino acids. CDR3 loop: CATSERTGGFQGYTF. In DNA, the CDR3 is TGTGCCACCAGTGAGAGGACAGGGGGCTTCCAAGGCTACACCTTC.

V and J are TRBV7-6 and TRBJ2-7; 8 nucleotides agree with TRBD1. CDR1 and CDR2 (germline): SGHVS, FNYEAQ. The junction had 10 bases not matched to a gene; V was cut back by 2 bases and J by 7 bases. The CDR3 extends over 15 amino acids. CDR3 loop: CASSLSSGGGDEQYF. The CDR3, as DNA: TGTGCCAGCAGCTTAAGTTCAGGGGGCGGGGATGAGCAGTACTTC.

V is TRBV11-3 and J is TRBJ2-1; D is ambiguous. V was clipped by 0 bases and J by 12 bases, with 12 bases between them. Germline V lookup: CDR1 SGHNT, CDR2 YENEEA. This CDR3 has 13 residues. CDR3 region: CASSLDDRRGQFF. The CDR3 DNA is TGTGCCAGCAGCTTAGATGACCGTCGCGGGCAGTTCTTC. Full variable domain (missing parts from reference TRBV11-3 and TRBJ2-1): EAGVVQSPRYKIIEKKQPVAFWCNPISGHNTLYWYLQNLGQGPELLIRYENEEAVDDSQLPKDRFSAERLKGVDSTLKIQPAELGDSAVYLCASSLDDRRGQFFGPGTRLTVL.

This clone appeared a single time. The CDR3 loop is CASSDKQSLGGETQYF. CDR3 bases: TGTGCCAGCAGCGACAAGCAGTCACTAGGTGGAGAGACCCAGTACTTC. The genes are TRBV4-2 and TRBJ2-5, with D maybe TRBD2 (5 bases). Trimming cost V 5 bases and J 4 bases, with 20 bases left between them. The germline V gene has CDR1 LGHNA and CDR2 YNFKEQ. The CDR3 contains 16 residues.

The chain joins TRBV7-9 to TRBJ2-5, with 7 bases identical to TRBD2. Trimming cost V 6 bases and J 1 base; bases outside gene matches: 5. The CDR3 spans 14 residues. Looked up from germline, CDR1 is SEHNR and CDR2 is FQNEAQ (reference sequence). The CDR3 sequence: CASRGGLLQETQYF. Here the CDR3 DNA reads TGTGCCAGCAGGGGGGGACTACTCCAAGAGACCCAGTACTTC.

The chain employs TRBV7-2 and TRBJ2-7; D might be TRBD1 (5 bases). CDR3 length: 14 residues. V was clipped by 5 bases and J by 0 bases, with 11 bases between them. Per germline, CDR1 SGHTA and CDR2 FQGNSA. In nucleotides, the CDR3 is TGTGCCAGCAGCGCAGGGTTAAGCTCCTACGAGCAGTACTTC. Protein product: CASSAGLSSYEQYF.

The chain employs TRBV7-3 and TRBJ1-2; no reliable D call. The V gene's germline CDR1 is SGHTA and CDR2 FQGTGA. V gave up 2 bases and J gave up 0 bases, with 10 bases separating them. The CDR3 has 15 amino acids. CDR3 sequence (DNA): TGTGCCAGCAGCTTACTCTTAGCCGCTAACTATGGCTACACCTTC. Its protein product is CASSLLLAANYGYTF.

The chain recombines TRBV7-9 with TRBJ2-1, with TRBD2 matching 9 bases. V trimming: 3 bases; J trimming: 5 bases; junction bases outside the gene matches: 5. The CDR3 covers 15 residues. Germline V gene data show CDR1 as SEHNR and CDR2 as FQNEAQ (reference sequence). CDR3 protein: CASSLRLAEHNEQFF. CDR3 DNA: TGTGCCAGCAGCTTGCGACTAGCGGAGCACAATGAGCAGTTCTTC.

The chain has TRBV6-2 or TRBV6-3 and TRBJ2-2; TRBD2 matches 7 bases. The CDR3 length is 16 residues. CDR1 and CDR2 from the germline V gene are MNHEY and SVGEGT. V gave up 2 bases and J gave up 2 bases; unmatched junction bases: 5. CDR3 DNA: TGTGCCAGCAGTTACGCTAGCGGTTCAAACACCGGGGAGCTGTTTTTT. It specifies CASSYASGSNTGELFF.

In this sample, this clone turned up once. This chain joins TRBV4-3 and TRBJ2-2; 12 nucleotides agree with TRBD1. Unmatched junction bases numbered 12, after V lost 2 bases and J lost 8 bases. The CDR3 length is 18 residues. Germline V lookup: CDR1 LGHNA, CDR2 YSLEER. This CDR3 reads CASSQPPGQGARVGELFF. CDR3 nucleotides: TGCGCCAGCAGCCAACCCCCGGGACAGGGGGCCCGGGTAGGGGAGCTGTTTTTT.

By share of the sample, this clone is medium-sized (0.01 to 0.1%). V and J are TRBV29-1 and TRBJ2-7, with a tentative D call TRBD2 (6 bases). The V gene's germline CDR1 is SQVTM and CDR2 ANQGSEA. Between the trimmed V and J ends, which lost 2 bases and 3 bases, there was a span of 17 bases. The CDR3 sequence is 15 residues long. CDR3 coding DNA: TGCAGCGTTGAAACGTACGGGAGCAAGGACTACGAGCAGTACTTC. It encodes CSVETYGSKDYEQYF.

This clone was seen a single time. The V call is TRBV18, the J call TRBJ2-5; weak D call: TRBD1 (7 bases). Trimming cost V 6 bases and J 5 bases, with 13 bases left between them. Looked up from germline, CDR1 is KGHSH and CDR2 is LQKENI. CDR3 length: 13 amino acids. CDR3 residues: CASSRGQSETQYF. The CDR3 region has the DNA TGTGCCAGCTCGCGGGGACAGTCGGAGACCCAGTACTTC.

The chain joins TRBV7-2 to TRBJ1-1; D not resolved. Germline V gives CDR1 SGHTA, CDR2 FQGNSA. V was trimmed by 6 bases and J by 1 base, leaving 9 bases between them. The CDR3 covers 13 residues. As DNA, the CDR3 is TGTGCCAGCAGGAGGGATCCGAACACTGAAGCTTTCTTT. Translation gives CASRRDPNTEAFF.

CDR3 sequence (DNA): TGTGCCAGCAGTGAACCCGGCTCTGGAAACACCATATATTTT. This encodes CASSEPGSGNTIYF. The chain carries TRBV6-1 and TRBJ1-3; D not certain. There are 14 residues in the CDR3. Germline CDR1 and CDR2: MNHNS and SASEGT. Trimming stripped 2 bases from V and 0 bases from J, with 5 bases between.

This rearrangement joins TRBV29-1 to TRBJ1-1; 7 bases align to TRBD1. J was trimmed by 0 bases and V by 7 bases; bases with no gene match: 8. The CDR3 has 14 amino acids. Germline V gene sequence: CDR1 SQVTM, CDR2 ANQGSEA. The CDR3 loop reads CSAPTGALNTEAFF. The CDR3 DNA reads TGCAGCGCACCCACAGGGGCCTTGAACACTGAAGCTTTCTTT.